The clone carrying this T cell receptor beta chain was seen only a few times. Here immunoSEQ multiplex PCR was the method, and the copy in TCRdb shows in-frame clones only, minus some. The data contain some 300,000 clones, about 90% of them seen just once; the ten biggest clones take up 1.5% to 2%. Looked up from germline, CDR1 is KGHSH and CDR2 is LQKENI. The CDR3 has 15 amino acids. V was pared by 2 bases and J by 3 bases, with 13 bases between. This specimen comes from a study of blood T cell repertoires in COVID-19. Study as a whole: The study drew acute and convalescent COVID-19 samples from the United States, Italy and Spain. The analysed material was cDNA or gDNA that came from T cells, B-cell-depleted T cells, or PBMCs.

The sequencing input was peripheral blood. This chain joins TRBV18 and TRBJ1-2, with a tentative D call TRBD1 (5 bases). The sequence derives from a woman under 40 with COVID-19, enrolled during active disease. CDR3: CASSPSGIGDYGYTF. CDR3 DNA sequence: TGTGCCAGCTCACCATCAGGGATAGGGGACTATGGCTACACCTTC.